The 14 T cell receptor beta chains listed next were all sequenced from one sample in a study of lymphopenia after photon versus proton radiotherapy (dated by TCRdb to between 2018 and 2020). Library generation was performed with the immunoSEQ multiplex PCR assay. Not all clones reach the TCRdb copy of this immuneACCESS table, which keeps in-frame sequences only. Checked studies attribute under half of the gap to unresolved V genes and leave the rest unexplained. For this sample the table gives 150,000 or so clones, of which approximately 86% were detected only once. Together, the top ten hold approximately 4.8% of the sample. This specimen consisted of peripheral blood, obtained from a patient treated with photon-based radiotherapy. All receptors derive from a man aged 50 to 60 with gastric cancer.

J is TRBJ1-4 and V is TRBV28; 9 bases fit TRBD1. The J segment lost 0 bases and the V segment lost 7 bases, leaving 3 bases of the junction unmatched. The CDR3 runs 15 residues. Germline CDR1 and CDR2: MDHEN and SYDVKM. CDR3 residues: CASMTGGATNEKLFF. The CDR3 region has the DNA TGTGCCAGCATGACAGGGGGTGCAACTAATGAAAAACTGTTTTTT.

This clone was recorded only once. V gene TRBV21-1 combines with J gene TRBJ1-5. TRBV21-1 is listed as a pseudogene. The CDR3 sequence is 16 residues long. CDR3 amino acids: CASSKERVWGNQPQHF. Written as DNA, the CDR3 is TGTGCCAGCAGCAAAGAGAGGGTTTGGGGCAATCAGCCCCAGCATTTT.

The chain links TRBV19 to TRBJ1-1; possible D gene TRBD1, 6 bases. Trimming took off 3 bases at V and 6 bases at J, with 8 bases between the two ends. The length of the CDR3 is 12 residues. CDR1 and CDR2 from the germline V gene are LNHDA and SQIVND (reference sequence). The CDR3 DNA reads as TGTGCCAGTAGTATGGGGGCGGCTGAAGCTTTCTTT. This codes for CASSMGAAEAFF.

This clone came up once. V is TRBV5-4 and J is TRBJ1-5; D perhaps matches TRBD1 (5 bases). The V end lost 0 bases, the J end lost 6 bases, and 10 bases lay between the germline ends. Germline CDR1 is SGHNT and CDR2 is YYREEE (reference sequence). The CDR3 has 14 amino acids. The chain's CDR3 is CASSLDGGFQPQHF. CDR3 bases: TGTGCCAGCAGCTTGGATGGGGGTTTTCAGCCCCAGCATTTT.

The chain employs TRBV18 and TRBJ2-7; 10 positions agree with TRBD1. J lost 1 base, V lost 2 bases, and 11 bases had no gene match. This CDR3 has 18 residues. The germline V gene encodes CDR1 KGHSH and CDR2 LQKENI. Written as DNA, the CDR3 is TGTGCCAGCTCACCATACCTCCCCGGGACAGGGGCTTCCTACGAGCAGTACTTC. This translates into CASSPYLPGTGASYEQYF.

The chain is built from TRBV19 and TRBJ1-1; 8 bases agree with TRBD1. Trimming at V came to 10 bases and at J to 1 base, leaving 11 bases not matched to a gene. The germline gives CDR1 LNHDA, CDR2 SQIVND (reference sequence). This CDR3 has 15 amino acids. The CDR3 protein is CATMRQGYGNTEAFF. The CDR3 DNA follows: TGTGCCACCATGAGACAGGGGTATGGGAACACTGAAGCTTTCTTT.

The chain carries TRBV12-5 and TRBJ2-7, with a weak D call TRBD1 (6 bases). The CDR3 is 17 residues long. CDR1 LGHNT and CDR2 FRNRAP come from the germline V gene. Deletions cut 2 bases from V and 0 bases from J, with 17 bases between. The chain's CDR3 is CASGLPPTGNPSYEQYF. The CDR3 DNA reads TGTGCTAGTGGTTTGCCGCCGACAGGCAACCCCTCCTACGAGCAGTACTTC.

This chain connects TRBV6-5 to TRBJ1-1; D is undetermined. The CDR3 has 13 residues. CDR1 and CDR2 from the germline V gene are MNHEY and SVGAGI. Trimming left V 3 bases short and J 3 bases short, with 8 bases between. This CDR3 is CASSYESDTEAFF. The DNA of the CDR3 is TGTGCCAGCAGTTATGAGTCGGACACTGAAGCTTTCTTT.

CDR3 sequence reads: CASSRPVAGIREQYF. CDR3 sequence (DNA): TGTGCCAGTAGTCGGCCGGTAGCGGGAATTAGGGAGCAGTACTTC. This chain uses TRBV19 with TRBJ2-7, with 8 positions matching TRBD2. The length of the CDR3 is 15 residues. With 5 bases clipped from V and 7 bases from J, the junction kept 13 bases outside the gene matches. Germline V gene data show CDR1 as LNHDA and CDR2 as SQIVND (reference sequence).

The chain combines TRBV29-1 with TRBJ2-3; D uncertain. V dropped 4 bases and J dropped 5 bases, with 7 bases sitting between them. The CDR3 is made up of 11 amino acids. The germline CDR1 and CDR2 sequences are SQVTM and ANQGSEA. This chain's CDR3 is CSVGVGDTQYF. CDR3 bases: TGCAGCGTTGGGGTCGGAGATACGCAGTATTTT.

V is TRBV30 and J is TRBJ2-2; the D gene could be TRBD1 or TRBD2 (6 bases each). Trimming cost V 8 bases and J 0 bases, with 13 bases left between them. The V gene's germline CDR1 is GTSNPN and CDR2 SVGIG (reference sequence). The CDR3 has 14 residues. CDR3 nucleotides: TGTGCCACAAATGGGGGGCCGAACACCGGGGAGCTGTTTTTT. It specifies CATNGGPNTGELFF.

This chain joins TRBV28 and TRBJ1-1; the match to TRBD1 covers 8 bases. Germline V CDR1 and CDR2: MDHEN, SYDVKM. The CDR3 totals 17 residues. V shed 7 bases and J 0 bases; nucleotides not matched to a gene: 13. This CDR3 reads CASTTPAGGRMNTEAFF. CDR3 DNA: TGTGCCAGCACCACCCCCGCAGGGGGCCGCATGAACACTGAAGCTTTCTTT.

J is TRBJ1-5 and V is TRBV28, with D unresolved. V was clipped by 3 bases and J by 7 bases, with 22 bases between them. Germline lookup yields CDR1 MDHEN and CDR2 SYDVKM. This CDR3 is built from 17 residues. The CDR3, as DNA: TGTGCCAGCAGTTTCTCCGGCTCTAGGCGGCTGGTACAGCCCCAGCATTTT. The encoded protein is CASSFSGSRRLVQPQHF.

This chain connects TRBV7-3 to TRBJ1-1; TRBD1 might be the D (6 bases). There are 14 residues in the CDR3. V lost 0 bases to trimming and J lost 5 bases, with 10 bases between them. CDR1 is SGHTA, CDR2 FQGTGA, per germline. The CDR3 nucleotides are TGTGCCAGCAGCTTAACGAGGGGGGCGACTGAAGCTTTCTTT. It is translated as CASSLTRGATEAFF.